These 25 T cell receptor beta chains were all obtained from the same sample, sequenced in a study of blood T cells in healthy people across ages. A sample-barcoded 5' primer and a J-beta primer mix were used in a second PCR of roughly 7 to 12 cycles. MiXCR was run by TCRdb on the 5' RACE reads, yielding one entry per CDR3 protein. Here the sample spans 800,000 to 900,000 distinct CDR3 sequences, approximately 65% being singletons. What was sequenced was blood. The receptors shown here come from a man aged 25-45 years in good health.

V and J are TRBV7-8 and TRBJ2-7; D ambiguous. V was clipped by 7 bases and J by 7 bases, with 11 bases between them. The V gene's germline CDR1 is SGHVS and CDR2 FQNEAQ. CDR3 length: 11 residues. The CDR3 protein is CASNDLGEQYF. CDR3 coding DNA: TGTGCCAGCAATGACTTGGGGGAGCAGTACTTC.

The rearrangement joins TRBV24-1 to TRBJ1-5; no definite D call. CDR1 is KGHDR, CDR2 SFDVKD, per germline. Trimming pared 4 bases from V and 5 bases from J, leaving 14 bases between. CDR3 length: 15 amino acids. CDR3 bases: TGTGCCACCAGTGACAACGCTGGGGTCGATCAGCCCCAGCATTTT. It encodes CATSDNAGVDQPQHF.

This clonotype was seen a handful of times. This chain links TRBV29-1 with TRBJ2-1; 9 nucleotides line up with TRBD1. V trimming: 7 bases; J trimming: 8 bases; junction bases outside the gene matches: 12. Germline lookup yields CDR1 SQVTM and CDR2 ANQGSEA. The CDR3 consists of 14 residues. DNA of the CDR3: TGCAGCGACCGCCGGGACAGGGAGTGGGATGAGCAGTTCTTC. Translating it yields CSDRRDREWDEQFF.

In regard to this clonotype: One base away lies a much larger clone, so this may be a sequencing read error. In DNA, the CDR3 is TGTGCCAGCAGTCACGGACAGACCGGCAGAACGCACAATGAGCAGTACTTC. It yields the protein CASSHGQTGRTHNEQYF. The chain uses TRBV7-9 and TRBJ2-5, with D perhaps matching TRBD1 (6 bases). The CDR3 has 17 residues. Germline CDR1 SEHNR, CDR2 FQNEAQ (reference sequence). V lost 6 bases and J lost 11, with 31 bases in between. The variable domain in full, completed from reference TRBV7-9 and TRBJ2-5, reads DTGVSQNPRHKITKRGQNVTFRCDPISEHNRLYWYRQTLGQGPEFLTYFQNEAQLEKSRLLSDRFSAERPKGSFSTLEIQRTEQGDSAMYLCASSHGQTGRTHNEQYFGPGTRLLVL.

The CDR3 DNA is TGTGCCAGCAGCCGCGGCCGGGTCACAGATACGCAGTATTTT. Protein product: CASSRGRVTDTQYF. The chain uses TRBV4-2 and TRBJ2-3; D is unresolved. V lost 4 bases, J lost 2 bases, and 10 bases lay in between. Looked up from germline, CDR1 is LGHNA and CDR2 is YNFKEQ. The CDR3 is made up of 14 amino acids.

This chain joins TRBV12-3 or TRBV12-4 and TRBJ2-2; D gene uncertain. The CDR3 is 13 amino acids. V lost 8 bases to trimming and J lost 4 bases, with 11 bases between them. The chain's CDR3 is CASGAGPTGELFF. DNA for the CDR3: TGTGCCAGCGGTGCAGGTCCCACCGGGGAGCTGTTTTTT.

This rearrangement joins TRBV9 to TRBJ2-7; TRBD1 matches at 7 bases. The CDR3 sequence is 13 residues long. The germline CDR1 and CDR2 sequences are SGDLS and YYNGEE. Germline trimming cut 4 bases from V and 5 bases from J; bases unmatched to any gene: 6. For the CDR3, the DNA is TGTGCCAGCAGCACCCGACAGGGCAACGAGCAGTACTTC. The encoded protein is CASSTRQGNEQYF.

This clonotype occurred many times. J is TRBJ1-6 and V is TRBV7-2; D is ambiguous. CDR1 is SGHTA, CDR2 FQGNSA, per germline. The CDR3 loop spans 11 amino acids. V shed 3 bases and J shed 12 bases, with 6 bases lying between them. CDR3 region: CASSFWGPLHF. DNA of the CDR3: TGTGCCAGCAGCTTTTGGGGACCCCTCCACTTT.

The V and J genes are TRBV4-3 and TRBJ2-3; weak D call: TRBD2 (6 bases). The CDR3 covers 14 residues. V lost 7 bases, J lost 1 base, and 12 bases lay in between. Germline V gives CDR1 LGHNA, CDR2 YSLEER. The CDR3 loop is CASKASSGTDTQYF. The CDR3 coding sequence is TGCGCCAGCAAAGCGTCTAGCGGCACAGATACGCAGTATTTT.

This clonotype was found a few times. V usage is TRBV15 and J usage is TRBJ1-4, with D tentatively TRBD1 (6 bases). The V gene lost 6 bases and the J gene lost 8 bases, with 7 bases spanning the gap. This CDR3 has 11 residues. Looked up from germline, CDR1 is LNHNV and CDR2 is YYDKDF (reference sequence). CDR3 in DNA: TGTGCCACCAGTACAGGGGAAAAACTGTTTTTT. Protein sequence: CATSTGEKLFF.

In this sample, this clonotype turned up a few times. This chain joins TRBV6-2 or TRBV6-3 and TRBJ2-6, with D unresolved. Trimming took 6 bases from V and 1 from J, leaving 7 bases between them. Per the germline V gene, CDR1 is MNHEY and CDR2 is SVGEGT. This CDR3 region has 14 residues. CDR3 region: CASRTSSGANVLTF. In nucleotides, the CDR3 is TGTGCCAGCAGGACATCTTCTGGGGCCAACGTCCTGACTTTC.

The V gene is TRBV7-2, the J gene TRBJ2-7, with D perhaps TRBD1 (5 bases). CDR1 and CDR2 (germline): SGHTA, FQGNSA. This CDR3 is 14 amino acids long. V shed 4 bases and J shed 4 bases, with 14 bases lying between them. This CDR3 reads CASSSYQGPYEQYF. The DNA for the CDR3 is TGTGCCAGCAGCTCCTATCAGGGCCCATACGAGCAGTACTTC.

Comment on this clonotype: The junction departs from the called germline gene at one end, perhaps through a read error. The rearrangement links TRBV7-2 to TRBJ2-7; possibly TRBD1 for D (6 bases). The CDR3 extends over 18 amino acids. The V gene's germline CDR1 is SGHTA and CDR2 FQGNSA. CDR3 sequence reads: CVSSSPGQHSRGNYEQYF. CDR3 sequence (DNA): TGTGTCAGCAGCTCACCGGGACAACACTCGAGGGGAAACTACGAGCAGTACTTC.

The V call is TRBV15, the J call TRBJ2-1; maybe TRBD2 (6 bases). Trimming pared 3 bases from V and 6 bases from J, leaving 15 bases between. Germline V gene sequence: CDR1 LNHNV, CDR2 YYDKDF (reference sequence). The CDR3 contains 15 residues. CDR3 residues: CATSSAGTPFNEQFF. CDR3 nucleotide sequence: TGTGCCACCAGCAGCGCCGGGACTCCCTTCAATGAGCAGTTCTTC.

J is TRBJ1-4 and V is TRBV7-2; a weak D match, TRBD1 (6 bases). The V end was cut by 5 bases, the J end by 7 bases, with 17 bases between. Looked up from germline, CDR1 is SGHTA and CDR2 is FQGNSA. The CDR3 has 15 residues. DNA for the CDR3: TGTGCCAGCAGCGTACAGGGTCTCATTCGTGAAAAACTGTTTTTT. Protein: CASSVQGLIREKLFF.

V is TRBV27 and J is TRBJ2-1; TRBD1 matches 7 bases. The V and J ends lost 4 bases and 5 bases, in that order; junction bases with no gene match: 8. The CDR3 runs 15 residues. Germline V gene data show CDR1 as MNHEY and CDR2 as SMNVEV (reference sequence). CDR3 amino acids: CASSSIPGGHNEQFF. CDR3 coding DNA: TGTGCCAGCAGTTCTATCCCAGGGGGTCACAATGAGCAGTTCTTC.

The V gene is TRBV3-1, the J gene TRBJ2-7; D gene unclear. V was trimmed by 3 bases and J by 6 bases, leaving 18 bases between them. Per the germline V gene, CDR1 is LGHDT and CDR2 is YNNKEL (reference sequence). The CDR3 has 15 residues. The CDR3 DNA follows: TGTGCCAGCAGCCAGATTGACACCGGTGGTCTCGAGCAGTACTTC. This gives the protein CASSQIDTGGLEQYF.

The chain couples TRBV6-4 to TRBJ2-1, with 8 nucleotides matching TRBD2. Germline loops: CDR1 MRHNA, CDR2 SNTAGT. The CDR3 is 13 amino acids. J was trimmed by 7 bases and V by 4 bases; bases with no gene match: 3. CDR3 nucleotides: TGTGCCAGCAGTGTGGAGCGGGGGAATGAGCAGTTCTTC. Translated, it gives CASSVERGNEQFF.

The gene calls are TRBV5-6 and TRBJ1-1, with TRBD1 as a possible D gene (5 bases). The germline gives CDR1 SGHDT, CDR2 YYEEEE. Deletions cut 4 bases from V and 4 bases from J, with 14 bases between. This CDR3 spans 14 amino acids. CDR3: CASSVAGGTTEAFF. CDR3 bases: TGTGCCAGCAGCGTCGCCGGGGGGACCACTGAAGCTTTCTTT.

This clonotype was observed once. The V and J genes are TRBV28 and TRBJ1-1; a possible D gene is TRBD1 (6 bases). The V end was cut by 5 bases, the J end by 5 bases, with 15 bases between. Germline values: CDR1 MDHEN, CDR2 SYDVKM. The CDR3 sequence is 14 residues long. CDR3 sequence: CASSPSLQGTEAFF. The CDR3 region has the DNA TGTGCCAGCAGTCCTTCTCTGCAGGGGACTGAAGCTTTCTTT. Full variable domain (outside the CDR3, taken from reference TRBV28 and TRBJ1-1): DVKVTQSSRYLVKRTGEKVFLECVQDMDHENMFWYRQDPGLGLRLIYFSYDVKMKEKGDIPEGYSVSREKKERFSLILESASTNQTSMYLCASSPSLQGTEAFFGQGTRLTVV.

CDR3 bases: TGTGCCATCAGTGAGACTTACAATGAGCAGTTCTTC. Translation gives CAISETYNEQFF. The V and J genes are TRBV10-3 and TRBJ2-1; D not resolved. The length of the CDR3 is 12 residues. Germline lookup yields CDR1 ENHRY and CDR2 SYGVKD. V dropped 2 bases and J dropped 4 bases, with 3 bases sitting between them.

This sequence joins TRBV20-1 and TRBJ2-5; D tentatively reads TRBD1 or TRBD2 (6 bases each). Judging by the DNA end, TRBJ2-7 fits better; the J call may be wrong. The CDR3 totals 12 residues. Germline V gives CDR1 DFQATT, CDR2 SNEGSKA (reference sequence). The CDR3 reads CSVPFGGLEQYF. CDR3 nucleotide sequence: TGCAGTGTCCCATTTGGGGGGCTCGAGCAGTACTTC.

A few counts support this clonotype. The CDR3 spells CASSYPGTGPGYTF. In DNA form, the CDR3 reads TGCGCCAGCAGCTACCCCGGGACGGGGCCCGGCTACACCTTC. V usage is TRBV5-1 and J usage is TRBJ1-2; a possible D gene is TRBD1 (5 bases). The CDR3 is 14 amino acids. V shed 3 bases and J shed 8 bases, with 17 bases lying between them. Germline CDR1 SGHRS, CDR2 YFSETQ.

This sequence joins TRBV27 and TRBJ1-2; 9 nucleotides agree with TRBD1. The V segment lost 7 bases and the J segment 3 bases; nucleotides outside the gene matches: 12. The CDR3 has 16 residues. The germline gives CDR1 MNHEY, CDR2 SMNVEV (reference sequence). The CDR3 sequence: CASTLNHGTGYYGYTF. The CDR3 nucleotides are TGTGCCAGCACCCTAAACCACGGGACAGGGTACTATGGCTACACCTTC.

This clonotype appeared a single time. The V and J genes are TRBV20-1 and TRBJ2-7; 8 nucleotides align to TRBD1. The junction had 10 bases not matched to a gene; V was cut back by 5 bases and J by 1 base. Germline loops: CDR1 DFQATT, CDR2 SNEGSKA (reference sequence). This CDR3 has 15 amino acids. Here the CDR3 reads CSALSGGKSSYEQYF. In DNA form, the CDR3 reads TGCAGTGCTCTCTCAGGGGGCAAATCTTCCTACGAGCAGTACTTC.